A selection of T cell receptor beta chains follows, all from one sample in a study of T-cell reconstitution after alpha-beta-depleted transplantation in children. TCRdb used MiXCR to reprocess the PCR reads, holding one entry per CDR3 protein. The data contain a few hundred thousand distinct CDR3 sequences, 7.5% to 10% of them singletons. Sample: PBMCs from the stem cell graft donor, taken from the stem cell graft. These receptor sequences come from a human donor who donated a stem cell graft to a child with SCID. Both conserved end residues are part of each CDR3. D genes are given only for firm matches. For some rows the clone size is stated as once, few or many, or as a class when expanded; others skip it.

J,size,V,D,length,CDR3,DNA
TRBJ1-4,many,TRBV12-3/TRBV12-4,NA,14,CASSSGPLNEKLFF,TGTGCCAGCAGTTCGGGACCGCTTAATGAAAAACTGTTTTTT
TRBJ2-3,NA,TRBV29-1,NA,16,CSVEDRGSLGGNTQYF,TGCAGCGTTGAAGATAGGGGCAGCCTGGGAGGAAATACGCAGTATTTT
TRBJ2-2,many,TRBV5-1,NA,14,CASSWGLLTGELFF,TGCGCCAGCAGCTGGGGCCTCCTCACCGGGGAGCTGTTTTTT
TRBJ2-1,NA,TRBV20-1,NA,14,CSVMGGTFYNEQFF,TGCAGTGTCATGGGGGGCACTTTCTACAATGAGCAGTTCTTC
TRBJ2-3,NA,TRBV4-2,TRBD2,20,CASSPDVAGGPNTLFNTQYF,TGTGCCAGCAGCCCCGACGTGGCGGGGGGTCCCAACACCCTCTTCAATACGCAGTATTTT
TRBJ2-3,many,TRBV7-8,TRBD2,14,CASSSPRGADTQYF,TGTGCCAGCAGCTCCCCCCGGGGGGCAGATACGCAGTATTTT
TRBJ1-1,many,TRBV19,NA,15,CASSSPAGRNTEAFF,TGTGCCAGTAGTTCGCCGGCAGGGAGGAACACTGAAGCTTTCTTT
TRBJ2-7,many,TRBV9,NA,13,CASSVVSTHEQYF,TGTGCCAGCAGCGTAGTGTCGACCCACGAGCAGTACTTC
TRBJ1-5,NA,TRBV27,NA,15,CASSLSDGIGQPQHF,TGTGCCAGCAGTTTATCAGACGGGATTGGTCAGCCCCAGCATTTT
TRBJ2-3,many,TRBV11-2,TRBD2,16,CASSFRVAGGVDTQYF,TGTGCCAGCAGCTTTCGGGTAGCGGGGGGGGTAGATACGCAGTATTTT
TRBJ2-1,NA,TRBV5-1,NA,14,CASSQGLTANEQFF,TGCGCCAGCAGTCAGGGGCTGACTGCGAATGAGCAGTTCTTC
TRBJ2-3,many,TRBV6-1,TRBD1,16,CASSQEGTGGRDTQYF,TGTGCCAGCAGTCAAGAGGGGACAGGGGGTCGAGATACGCAGTATTTT
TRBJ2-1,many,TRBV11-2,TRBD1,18,CASSYNLPGTGSYNEQFF,TGTGCCAGCAGCTACAACCTCCCCGGGACAGGTTCCTACAATGAGCAGTTCTTC
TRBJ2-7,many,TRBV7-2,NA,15,CASSPFQASSYEQYF,TGTGCCAGCAGCCCTTTCCAGGCGAGCTCCTACGAGCAGTACTTC
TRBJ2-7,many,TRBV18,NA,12,CASSRDGKLEYF,TGTGCCAGCTCTCGGGACGGGAAATTGGAGTACTTC
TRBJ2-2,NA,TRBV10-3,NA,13,CAIRQRESGELFF,TGTGCCATCAGACAGAGGGAGTCCGGGGAGCTGTTTTTT
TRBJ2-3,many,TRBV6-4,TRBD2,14,CASSERGDTDTQYF,TGTGCCAGCAGCGAACGGGGGGACACAGATACGCAGTATTTT
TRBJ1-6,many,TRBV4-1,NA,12,CASSRLDSPLHF,TGCGCCAGCAGCCGCTTAGACTCACCCCTCCACTTT
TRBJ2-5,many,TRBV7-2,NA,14,CASSLGAQGETQYF,TGTGCCAGCAGCTTAGGGGCACAGGGAGAGACCCAGTACTTC
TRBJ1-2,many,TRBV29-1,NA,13,CSVYGQPVYGYTF,TGCAGCGTTTACGGACAGCCAGTCTATGGCTACACCTTC
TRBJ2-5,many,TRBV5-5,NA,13,CASSLMSKETQYF,TGTGCCAGCAGCTTGATGTCCAAAGAGACCCAGTACTTC
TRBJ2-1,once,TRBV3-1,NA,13,CASSHLNYNEQFF,TGTGCCAGCAGCCACCTAAACTACAATGAGCAGTTCTTC
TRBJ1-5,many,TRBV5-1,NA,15,CASSLEGGDNQPQHF,TGCGCCAGCAGCTTGGAAGGGGGGGATAATCAGCCCCAGCATTTT
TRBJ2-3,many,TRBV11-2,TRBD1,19,CASSLEPPPGQGSADTQYF,TGTGCCAGCAGCTTAGAACCACCGCCGGGACAGGGTTCCGCAGATACGCAGTATTTT
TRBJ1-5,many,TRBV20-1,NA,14,CSAPDGNSNQPQHF,TGCAGTGCTCCTGACGGAAATAGCAATCAGCCCCAGCATTTT
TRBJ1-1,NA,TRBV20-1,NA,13,CSARDAGVAEAFF,TGCAGTGCTAGAGATGCGGGGGTAGCTGAAGCTTTCTTT
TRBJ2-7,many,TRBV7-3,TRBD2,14,CASSLVSGGGEQYF,TGTGCCAGCAGCTTAGTTAGCGGGGGTGGCGAGCAGTACTTC
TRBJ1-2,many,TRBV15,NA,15,CATSRDAVANYGYTF,TGTGCCACCAGCAGAGATGCGGTAGCTAACTATGGCTACACCTTC
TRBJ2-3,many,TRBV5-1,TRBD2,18,CASNTPPGLAGVPDTQYF,TGCGCCAGCAACACGCCCCCGGGACTAGCGGGGGTCCCCGATACGCAGTATTTT
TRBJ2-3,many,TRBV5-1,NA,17,CASSPELRLRSTDTQYF,TGCGCCAGCAGCCCGGAGTTGCGACTTCGAAGCACAGATACGCAGTATTTT
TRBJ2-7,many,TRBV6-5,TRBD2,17,CASSYVVAGATSYEQYF,TGTGCCAGCAGTTACGTGGTAGCGGGGGCTACCTCCTACGAGCAGTACTTC
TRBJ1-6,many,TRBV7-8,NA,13,CASSLVGDSPLHF,TGTGCCAGCAGCTTAGTCGGGGATTCACCCCTCCACTTT
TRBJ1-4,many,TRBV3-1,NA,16,CASSQGNWEGNEKLFF,TGTGCCAGCAGCCAAGGGAATTGGGAGGGGAATGAAAAACTGTTTTTT
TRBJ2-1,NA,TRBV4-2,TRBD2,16,CASSQDQRGTYNEQFF,TGTGCCAGCAGCCAAGATCAGCGGGGGACCTACAATGAGCAGTTCTTC
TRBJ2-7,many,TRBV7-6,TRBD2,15,CASSSGLGMVYEQYF,TGTGCCAGCAGCTCAGGACTAGGGATGGTCTACGAGCAGTACTTC
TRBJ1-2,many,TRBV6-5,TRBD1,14,CASSYDGTGSGYTF,TGTGCCAGCAGTTACGACGGGACAGGGAGCGGCTACACCTTC
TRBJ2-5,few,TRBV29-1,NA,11,CSSSVTETQYF,TGCAGCTCCAGTGTGACAGAGACCCAGTACTTC
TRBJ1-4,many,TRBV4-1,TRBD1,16,CASSHDPTGVPEKLFF,TGCGCCAGCAGCCATGACCCGACAGGGGTACCCGAAAAACTGTTTTTT
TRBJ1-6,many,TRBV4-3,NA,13,CASSQAEYSPLHF,TGCGCCAGCAGCCAGGCCGAATATTCACCCCTCCACTTT
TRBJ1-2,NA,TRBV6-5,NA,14,CASSYSPGNYGYTF,TGTGCCAGCAGTTACTCACCCGGAAACTATGGCTACACCTTC
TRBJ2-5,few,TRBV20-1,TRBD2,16,CSARMGSGAAQETQYF,TGCAGTGCTAGAATGGGGAGCGGGGCTGCCCAAGAGACCCAGTACTTC
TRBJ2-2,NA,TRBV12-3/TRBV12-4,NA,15,CASSSYGGGTGELFF,TGTGCCAGCAGTTCATACGGGGGTGGGACCGGGGAGCTGTTTTTT